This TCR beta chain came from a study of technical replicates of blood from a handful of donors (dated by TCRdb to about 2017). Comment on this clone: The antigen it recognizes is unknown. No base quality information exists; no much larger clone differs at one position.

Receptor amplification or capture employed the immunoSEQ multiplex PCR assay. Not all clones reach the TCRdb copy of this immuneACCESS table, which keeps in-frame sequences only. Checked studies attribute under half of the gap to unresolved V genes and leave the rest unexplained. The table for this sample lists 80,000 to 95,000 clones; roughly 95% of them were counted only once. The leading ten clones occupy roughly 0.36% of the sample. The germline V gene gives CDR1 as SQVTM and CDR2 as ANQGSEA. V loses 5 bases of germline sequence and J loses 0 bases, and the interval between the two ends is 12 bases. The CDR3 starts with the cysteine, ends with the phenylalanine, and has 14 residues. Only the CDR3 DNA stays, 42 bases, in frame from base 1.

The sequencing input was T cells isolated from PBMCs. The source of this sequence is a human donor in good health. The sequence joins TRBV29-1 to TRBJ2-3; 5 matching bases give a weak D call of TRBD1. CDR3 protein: CSVFDSESTDTQYF. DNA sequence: TGCAGCGTTTTTGACAGCGAGAGCACAGATACGCAGTATTTT.